Listed below are T cell receptor beta chains from one sample, sequenced in a study of early T cells in non-severe SARS-CoV-2 infection. Each CDR3 protein is one row after TCRdb ran MiXCR on the 5' RACE reads. This sample has 65,000 to 80,000 distinct CDR3 sequences, with 11% found just once. The sequencing sample was made of whole blood. The receptors derive from an adult who was a healthcare worker with PCR-confirmed SARS-CoV-2 infection or an uninfected control (not recorded which). Each CDR3 is given with its conserved first and last residue. The order of the fields is CDR3 protein, CDR3 DNA, J gene, V gene, clone size, D gene, CDR3 length. The D gene is left open where the match is weak. The listing skips clone size in some rows; elsewhere it reads once, few, many or a size class.

CDR3aa: CASSLTAGVGASGANVLTF; CDR3nt: TGTGCCAGCTCACTGACGGCGGGGGTTGGAGCCTCTGGGGCCAACGTCCTGACTTTC; j_gene: TRBJ2-6; v_gene: TRBV18; abundance: NA; d_gene: TRBD2; len: 19
CDR3aa: CASSGTGSDYGYTF; CDR3nt: TGTGCCAGCAGTGGGACAGGATCAGACTATGGCTACACCTTC; j_gene: TRBJ1-2; v_gene: TRBV12-3/TRBV12-4; abundance: NA; d_gene: TRBD1; len: 14
CDR3aa: CASSYSRQPNYGYTF; CDR3nt: TGTGCCAGCAGTTACTCGAGGCAGCCTAACTATGGCTACACCTTC; j_gene: TRBJ1-2; v_gene: TRBV6-5; abundance: NA; d_gene: NA; len: 15
CDR3aa: CASSSRGGATNEKLFF; CDR3nt: TGTGCCAGCAGCTCACGCGGGGGTGCAACTAATGAAAAACTGTTTTTT; j_gene: TRBJ1-4; v_gene: TRBV7-9; abundance: many; d_gene: NA; len: 16
CDR3aa: CASSYEGTTEAFF; CDR3nt: TGTGCCAGCAGTTACGAGGGGACCACTGAAGCTTTCTTT; j_gene: TRBJ1-1; v_gene: TRBV6-6; abundance: few; d_gene: NA; len: 13
CDR3aa: CASTYGTLEAFF; CDR3nt: TGTGCCAGCACCTATGGGACACTTGAAGCTTTCTTT; j_gene: TRBJ1-1; v_gene: TRBV7-9; abundance: NA; d_gene: NA; len: 12
CDR3aa: CATSAVGTGLYNEQFF; CDR3nt: TGTGCCACCAGCGCCGTGGGGACAGGGTTATACAATGAGCAGTTCTTC; j_gene: TRBJ2-1; v_gene: TRBV15; abundance: NA; d_gene: TRBD1; len: 16
CDR3aa: CASSFGTSPDTQYF; CDR3nt: TGTGCCAGCAGTTTCGGGACTAGCCCCGATACGCAGTATTTT; j_gene: TRBJ2-3; v_gene: TRBV12-3/TRBV12-4; abundance: NA; d_gene: TRBD2; len: 14
CDR3aa: CASSLWLNSYNEQFF; CDR3nt: TGTGCCAGCAGTTTATGGTTGAATTCCTACAATGAGCAGTTCTTC; j_gene: TRBJ2-1; v_gene: TRBV27; abundance: many; d_gene: NA; len: 15
CDR3aa: CASSPLGLIFSTDTQYF; CDR3nt: TGTGCCAGCAGCCCACTGGGACTAATCTTTAGCACAGATACGCAGTATTTT; j_gene: TRBJ2-3; v_gene: TRBV7-9; abundance: few; d_gene: TRBD2; len: 17
CDR3aa: CASSLRVSYNEQFF; CDR3nt: TGTGCCAGCAGCCTCAGGGTTTCCTACAATGAGCAGTTCTTC; j_gene: TRBJ2-1; v_gene: TRBV7-6; abundance: many; d_gene: NA; len: 14
CDR3aa: CASSPPPGATNEKLFF; CDR3nt: TGTGCCAGCTCACCACCTCCGGGGGCAACTAATGAAAAACTGTTTTTT; j_gene: TRBJ1-4; v_gene: TRBV18; abundance: many; d_gene: NA; len: 16
CDR3aa: CASSPGFGSAHEQYF; CDR3nt: TGCGCCAGCAGCCCGGGGTTTGGTTCCGCTCACGAGCAGTACTTC; j_gene: TRBJ2-7; v_gene: TRBV5-1; abundance: few; d_gene: NA; len: 15
CDR3aa: CASSLTATVPGYTF; CDR3nt: TGTGCCAGCAGCTTAACGGCTACGGTCCCCGGCTACACCTTC; j_gene: TRBJ1-2; v_gene: TRBV13; abundance: NA; d_gene: NA; len: 14
CDR3aa: CASSQAGGGEKLFF; CDR3nt: TGCGCCAGCAGCCAAGCGGGGGGAGGCGAAAAACTGTTTTTT; j_gene: TRBJ1-4; v_gene: TRBV4-1; abundance: many; d_gene: NA; len: 14
CDR3aa: CASSLEQSTDTQYF; CDR3nt: TGTGCCAGCAGCTTAGAACAAAGCACAGATACGCAGTATTTT; j_gene: TRBJ2-3; v_gene: TRBV13; abundance: few; d_gene: NA; len: 14
CDR3aa: CASSPRLNEQYF; CDR3nt: TGCGCCAGCAGCCCCCGACTAAACGAGCAGTACTTC; j_gene: TRBJ2-7; v_gene: TRBV5-1; abundance: many; d_gene: NA; len: 12
CDR3aa: CASSLRDTYEQYF; CDR3nt: TGTGCCAGCAGCCTTAGGGACACCTACGAGCAGTACTTC; j_gene: TRBJ2-7; v_gene: TRBV27; abundance: many; d_gene: NA; len: 13
CDR3aa: CASEGIIFYEQYF; CDR3nt: TGTGCCAGCGAGGGTATTATCTTTTACGAGCAGTACTTC; j_gene: TRBJ2-7; v_gene: TRBV11-2; abundance: NA; d_gene: NA; len: 13
CDR3aa: CASSYGQGNEKLFF; CDR3nt: TGCGCCAGCAGCTACGGACAGGGGAATGAAAAACTGTTTTTT; j_gene: TRBJ1-4; v_gene: TRBV5-1; abundance: many; d_gene: TRBD1; len: 14
CDR3aa: CASSLPGGQPQHF; CDR3nt: TGTGCCAGCAGCTTACCTGGGGGTCAGCCCCAGCATTTT; j_gene: TRBJ1-5; v_gene: TRBV11-2; abundance: few; d_gene: NA; len: 13
CDR3aa: CASSFWVPGNTEAFF; CDR3nt: TGTGCCAGCAGCTTTTGGGTCCCAGGCAACACTGAAGCTTTCTTT; j_gene: TRBJ1-1; v_gene: TRBV7-9; abundance: once; d_gene: NA; len: 15
CDR3aa: CASSEAGRGTANYGYTF; CDR3nt: TGTGCCAGCAGTGAAGCAGGCAGGGGGACGGCTAACTATGGCTACACCTTC; j_gene: TRBJ1-2; v_gene: TRBV6-1; abundance: many; d_gene: TRBD1; len: 17
CDR3aa: CASSLVPGMNTEAFF; CDR3nt: TGTGCCAGCAGCTTAGTGCCAGGCATGAACACTGAAGCTTTCTTT; j_gene: TRBJ1-1; v_gene: TRBV7-9; abundance: NA; d_gene: NA; len: 15
CDR3aa: CSGTGTGTDTQYF; CDR3nt: TGCAGCGGGACCGGGACAGGCACAGATACGCAGTATTTT; j_gene: TRBJ2-3; v_gene: TRBV29-1; abundance: few; d_gene: TRBD1; len: 13
CDR3aa: CASSLIQGVGQPQHF; CDR3nt: TGTGCCAGCAGCTTAATACAGGGGGTTGGACAGCCCCAGCATTTT; j_gene: TRBJ1-5; v_gene: TRBV7-2; abundance: NA; d_gene: TRBD1; len: 15
CDR3aa: CSARDGYEGPYEQYF; CDR3nt: TGCAGTGCTAGAGACGGATACGAGGGCCCCTACGAGCAGTACTTC; j_gene: TRBJ2-7; v_gene: TRBV20-1; abundance: few; d_gene: NA; len: 15
CDR3aa: CASIETENTEAFF; CDR3nt: TGTGCCAGCATCGAAACAGAGAACACTGAAGCTTTCTTT; j_gene: TRBJ1-1; v_gene: TRBV2; abundance: many; d_gene: NA; len: 13
CDR3aa: CASSETSGITDTQYF; CDR3nt: TGCGCCAGCAGCGAGACTAGCGGGATCACAGATACGCAGTATTTT; j_gene: TRBJ2-3; v_gene: TRBV10-1; abundance: NA; d_gene: TRBD2; len: 15
CDR3aa: CASTLAGGDTQYF; CDR3nt: TGTGCCAGCACGCTAGCGGGGGGGGATACGCAGTATTTT; j_gene: TRBJ2-3; v_gene: TRBV6-5; abundance: many; d_gene: TRBD2; len: 13
CDR3aa: CASRQVPTEAFF; CDR3nt: TGCGCCAGCAGGCAGGTCCCCACTGAAGCTTTCTTT; j_gene: TRBJ1-1; v_gene: TRBV5-1; abundance: NA; d_gene: NA; len: 12
CDR3aa: CASTMLGRGVNEQFF; CDR3nt: TGTGCCAGCACCATGTTGGGGCGGGGGGTCAATGAGCAGTTCTTC; j_gene: TRBJ2-1; v_gene: TRBV5-6; abundance: many; d_gene: TRBD2; len: 15
CDR3aa: CASNRLGGTDTQYF; CDR3nt: TGTGCCAGCAATAGACTAGGGGGCACAGATACGCAGTATTTT; j_gene: TRBJ2-3; v_gene: TRBV2; abundance: many; d_gene: NA; len: 14
CDR3aa: CASRPWVGEMNTEAFF; CDR3nt: TGTGCCAGCAGACCCTGGGTAGGGGAGATGAACACTGAAGCTTTCTTT; j_gene: TRBJ1-1; v_gene: TRBV6-2/TRBV6-3; abundance: many; d_gene: NA; len: 16
CDR3aa: CARRGVGLSYEQYF; CDR3nt: TGTGCCAGGAGGGGCGTTGGGCTCTCCTACGAGCAGTACTTC; j_gene: TRBJ2-7; v_gene: TRBV21-1; abundance: many; d_gene: NA; len: 14
CDR3aa: CASSRRDRDEQYF; CDR3nt: TGTGCCAGCTCGCGCCGGGACAGGGACGAGCAGTACTTC; j_gene: TRBJ2-7; v_gene: TRBV18; abundance: many; d_gene: TRBD1; len: 13
CDR3aa: CASSEGAGGADTQYF; CDR3nt: TGTGCCAGCAGCGAAGGGGCAGGGGGGGCAGATACGCAGTATTTT; j_gene: TRBJ2-3; v_gene: TRBV9; abundance: NA; d_gene: NA; len: 15
CDR3aa: CASSLPTGGGETQYF; CDR3nt: TGTGCCAGCAGCCTCCCGACAGGGGGCGGAGAGACCCAGTACTTC; j_gene: TRBJ2-5; v_gene: TRBV6-2/TRBV6-3; abundance: many; d_gene: TRBD1; len: 15
CDR3aa: CASTPYALAGGVRSYNEQFF; CDR3nt: TGTGCCAGCACCCCCTACGCCCTAGCGGGGGGCGTGCGCTCCTACAATGAGCAGTTCTTC; j_gene: TRBJ2-1; v_gene: TRBV7-8; abundance: few; d_gene: TRBD2; len: 20
CDR3aa: CASSPLADTDTQYF; CDR3nt: TGCGCCAGCAGCCCCCTAGCCGACACAGATACGCAGTATTTT; j_gene: TRBJ2-3; v_gene: TRBV5-1; abundance: few; d_gene: NA; len: 14